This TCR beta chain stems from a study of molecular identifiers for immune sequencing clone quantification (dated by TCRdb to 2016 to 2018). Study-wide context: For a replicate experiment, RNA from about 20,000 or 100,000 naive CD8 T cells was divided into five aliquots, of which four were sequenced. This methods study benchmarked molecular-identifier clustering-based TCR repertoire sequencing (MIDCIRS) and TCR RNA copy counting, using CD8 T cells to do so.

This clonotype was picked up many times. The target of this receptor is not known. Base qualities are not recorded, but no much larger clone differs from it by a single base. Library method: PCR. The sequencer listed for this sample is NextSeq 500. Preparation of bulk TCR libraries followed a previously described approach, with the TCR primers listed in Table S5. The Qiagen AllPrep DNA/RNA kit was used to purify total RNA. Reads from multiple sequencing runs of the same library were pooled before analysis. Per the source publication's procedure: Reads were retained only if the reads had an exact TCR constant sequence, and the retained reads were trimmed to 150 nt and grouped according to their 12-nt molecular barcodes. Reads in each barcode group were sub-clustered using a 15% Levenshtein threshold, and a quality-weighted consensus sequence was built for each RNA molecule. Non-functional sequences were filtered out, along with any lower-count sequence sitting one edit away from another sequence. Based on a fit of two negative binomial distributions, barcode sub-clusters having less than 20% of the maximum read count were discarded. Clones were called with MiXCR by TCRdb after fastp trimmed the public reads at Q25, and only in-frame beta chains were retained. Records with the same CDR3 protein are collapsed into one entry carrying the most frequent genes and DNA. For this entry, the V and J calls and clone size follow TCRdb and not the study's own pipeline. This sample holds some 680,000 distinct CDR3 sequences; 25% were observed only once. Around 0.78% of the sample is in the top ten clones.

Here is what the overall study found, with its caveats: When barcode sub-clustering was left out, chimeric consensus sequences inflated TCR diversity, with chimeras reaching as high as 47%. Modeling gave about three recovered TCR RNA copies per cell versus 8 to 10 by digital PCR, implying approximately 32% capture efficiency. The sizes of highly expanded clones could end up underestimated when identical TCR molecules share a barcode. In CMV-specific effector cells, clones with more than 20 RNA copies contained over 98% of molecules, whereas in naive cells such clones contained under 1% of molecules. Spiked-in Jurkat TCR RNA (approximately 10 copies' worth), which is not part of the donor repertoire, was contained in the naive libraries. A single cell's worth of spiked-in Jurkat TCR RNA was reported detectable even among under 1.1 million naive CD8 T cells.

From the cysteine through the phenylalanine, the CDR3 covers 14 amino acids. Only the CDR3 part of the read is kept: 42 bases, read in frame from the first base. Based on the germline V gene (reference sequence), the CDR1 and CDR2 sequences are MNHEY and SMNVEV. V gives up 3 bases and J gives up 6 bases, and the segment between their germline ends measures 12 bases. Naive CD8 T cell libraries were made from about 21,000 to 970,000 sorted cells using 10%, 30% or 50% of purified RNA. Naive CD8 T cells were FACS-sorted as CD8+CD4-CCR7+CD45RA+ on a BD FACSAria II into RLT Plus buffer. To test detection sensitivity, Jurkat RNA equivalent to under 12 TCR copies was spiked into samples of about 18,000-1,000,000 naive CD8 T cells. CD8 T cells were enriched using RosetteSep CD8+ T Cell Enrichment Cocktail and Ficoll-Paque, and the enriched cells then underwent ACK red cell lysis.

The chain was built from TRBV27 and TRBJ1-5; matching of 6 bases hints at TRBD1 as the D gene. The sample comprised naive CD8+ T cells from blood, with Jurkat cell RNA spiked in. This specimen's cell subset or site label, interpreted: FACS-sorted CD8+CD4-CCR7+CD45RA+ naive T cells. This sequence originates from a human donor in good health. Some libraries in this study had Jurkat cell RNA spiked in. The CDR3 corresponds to CASSFTGRSQPQHF. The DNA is TGTGCCAGCAGTTTCACAGGGAGAAGTCAGCCCCAGCATTTT.